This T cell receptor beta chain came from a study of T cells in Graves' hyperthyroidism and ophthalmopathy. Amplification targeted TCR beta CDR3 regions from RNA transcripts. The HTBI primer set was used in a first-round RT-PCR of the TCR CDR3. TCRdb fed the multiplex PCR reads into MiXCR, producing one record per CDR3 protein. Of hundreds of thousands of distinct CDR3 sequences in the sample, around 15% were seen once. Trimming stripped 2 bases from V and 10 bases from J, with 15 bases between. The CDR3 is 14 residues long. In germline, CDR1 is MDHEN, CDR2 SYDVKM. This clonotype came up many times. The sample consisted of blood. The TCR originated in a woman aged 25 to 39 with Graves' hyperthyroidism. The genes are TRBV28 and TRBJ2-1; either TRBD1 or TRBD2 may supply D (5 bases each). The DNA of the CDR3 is TGTGCCAGCAGTTTAAGGATGAGGGGAGACGAGCAGTTCTTC. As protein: CASSLRMRGDEQFF.